This T cell receptor beta chain was documented in a study of shared clonotypes between healthy human individuals. Study at large: Plates per donor: three CD4 naive, three CD4 memory, two CD8 naive, one CD8 memory. Study results and limitations: Clonotype sharing among donors was expected to depend on sequencing depth. Naive subsets generally exceeded memory subsets in estimated richness.

How the authors handled the data: Sequence data from immunoSEQ were junction-only and lacked quality scores; consequently, filtering differed. The assay was immunoSEQ multiplex PCR, and TCRdb's table has in-frame clones only and misses some. V, J and clone size are taken as reported in that table, and D and trimming were inferred from the DNA itself. The sample lists about 1.5 million clones, around 97% seen once, with about 1.2% in the top ten. Looked up from germline, CDR1 is ENHRY and CDR2 is SYGVKD. The CDR3 loop spans 16 amino acids. V lost 5 bases, J lost 0 bases, and 5 bases stayed unmatched. Comment on this clone: Antigen specificity is unknown.

Sequencing was done on a sample of naive CD4+ T cells sorted from blood. Noted subset: CD45RA+ positively selected. The genes are TRBV10-3 and TRBJ2-3; 10 bases map to TRBD2. The source of this sequence is a man aged 25-45 years in good health. The CDR3: CAISLTSGASTDTQYF. The CDR3 nucleotides are TGTGCCATCAGTCTAACTAGCGGGGCTAGCACAGATACGCAGTATTTT.